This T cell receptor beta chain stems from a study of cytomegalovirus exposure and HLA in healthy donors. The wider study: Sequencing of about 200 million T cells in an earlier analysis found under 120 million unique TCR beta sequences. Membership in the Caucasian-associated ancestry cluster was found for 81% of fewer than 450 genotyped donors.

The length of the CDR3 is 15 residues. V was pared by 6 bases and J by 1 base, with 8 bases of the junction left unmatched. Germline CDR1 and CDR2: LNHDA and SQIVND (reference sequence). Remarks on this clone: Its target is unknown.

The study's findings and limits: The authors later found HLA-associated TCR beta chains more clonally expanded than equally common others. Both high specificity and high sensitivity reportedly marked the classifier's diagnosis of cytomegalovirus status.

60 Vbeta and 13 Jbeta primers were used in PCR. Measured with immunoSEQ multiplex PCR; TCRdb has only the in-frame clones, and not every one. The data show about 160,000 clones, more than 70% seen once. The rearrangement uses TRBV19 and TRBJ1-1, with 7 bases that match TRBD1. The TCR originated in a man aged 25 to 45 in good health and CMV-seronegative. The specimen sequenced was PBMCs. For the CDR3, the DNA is TGTGCCAGTAGGAGCACCGGACAGGCGAACACTGAAGCTTTCTTT. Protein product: CASRSTGQANTEAFF.